The entry that follows covers one T cell receptor beta chain sequence. There is no known antigen for this receptor. Qualities for individual bases were not recorded, and no much larger clone is one base off. This sample stems from a study of T cell responses to AZD1222 COVID-19 vaccine (TCRdb year 2021). Looking at the study overall: A total of 233 trial participants underwent TCR sequencing, of whom roughly 210 had received two doses of AZD1222 and around 26 had received two doses of the MenACWY control vaccine. Trial participants were enrolled by age into subgroups of 18-55, 56-69 and 70-plus years, and around 150, 29 and 61 TCR-sequenced participants, respectively, were included in these subgroups.

General findings and caveats noted by the study authors: Spike-specific TCR breadth and depth rose significantly after two AZD1222 doses compared with day 0 and with MenACWY recipients. Because no day 14 peak-response samples were available, the repertoires could be characterized only after the peak T cell response. Conclusions about previously exposed vaccinees are limited, since just a handful of AZD1222 recipients were seropositive for SARS-CoV-2 at baseline. Nearly half of unique spike-specific TCRs reportedly recognized epitopes outside regions mutated in the B.1.351 and B.1.1.7 variants. Vaccine-associated CD4 TCRs spanned the whole spike protein, with dominant responses in regions 160-218 and 743-854. The 56-69-year group was small, and its depth increase did not reach significance, likely because of low power. Most participants were white British and females outnumbered males, and the authors suggested that clonal diversity may have been underestimated.

The time point label here, explained by the study, means: about 28 days (+/-7) after the second vaccine dose. AZD1222 recipients given second doses at about 4 weeks or at about 12 weeks were pooled, since spike-specific TCR depth and breadth were not found to differ between the two schedules. Vaccinee samples were obtained from the UK trials COV001 and COV002, which included a single-blind randomized controlled phase 2/3 trial of AZD1222 (ChAdOx1 nCoV-19) in healthy adults. For TCRbeta chain sequencing, PBMC samples from trial participants were taken at day 0 and at day 28 after the second dose. From cysteine to phenylalanine, the CDR3 is 13 amino acids long. Only CDR3 DNA remains: 39 bases, in frame from the first base. The germline V gene yields SQVTM for CDR1 and ANQGSEA for CDR2. A distance of 14 bases separates the germline ends of V and J, which lose 4 bases and 4 bases respectively. The CDR3 regions of human TCRbeta chains were analyzed by immunosequencing. Per the original workflow: Repertoire TCRs were checked for matches against a reference library of SARS-CoV-2-specific TCRs that had been generated using the MIRA antigen-specificity platform. Breadth was defined as the fraction of unique TCRs that were SARS-CoV-2-associated, and depth was defined as the fraction of total T cells that were SARS-CoV-2-associated. Using the MIRA data, each spike-specific TCR was assigned both to the spike region to which the TCR was reactive and to a CD4 or CD8 class. Log10-transformed breadth and depth values were compared by one-way ANOVA with Sidak's multiple comparisons tests. TCRdb retrieved this table from immuneACCESS and kept in-frame rearrangements only. Not all clones are present; in checked studies, unresolved V genes account for under half, and no reason is known for the remainder. V and J calls plus clone size are reproduced from that table; the DNA served to infer D and trimming. The sample profile shows approximately 70,000 clones; around 81% of them were found once. About 50% of the sample rests with the top ten.

Here the sequenced sample was peripheral blood, taken 28 days after the second AZD1222 dose. The TCR originated in an adult who received the AZD1222 COVID-19 vaccine. The rearrangement joined TRBV29-1 to TRBJ2-7; TRBD1 is a weak D gene call, 6 bases matching. Here is the DNA: TGCAGCGTTGGTAGCCAGGGGTTATACGAGCAGTACTTC. Its translation reads: CSVGSQGLYEQYF.